This is a list of T cell receptor beta chains from one sample in a study of technical replicates of blood from several donors. The repertoire was sequenced with immunoSEQ multiplex PCR; TCRdb's copy has only in-frame clones and lacks some. This sample yields 60,000 to 80,000 clones, of which 85% to 90% are seen a single time; 5% to 5.5% belongs to the top ten. The sample was PBMCs. Receptors originate from a human donor in good health. Some clones in this sample may be carry-over from other donors' samples. CDR3s include the opening cysteine and the closing phenylalanine or tryptophan. Fields, in order: J gene, D gene, V gene, CDR3 length, clone size, CDR3 DNA, CDR3 protein. The D gene is left open where the match is weak. Some rows have no size entry. The others give once, few or many, or a class for an expanded clone.

J gene: TRBJ1-2
D gene: -
V gene: TRBV7-2
CDR3 length: 13
clone size: -
CDR3 DNA: TGTGCCAGCAGCTCCGGACCGACGGGGGGCTACACCTTC
CDR3 protein: CASSSGPTGGYTF

J gene: TRBJ1-5
D gene: -
V gene: TRBV15
CDR3 length: 14
clone size: -
CDR3 DNA: TGTGCCACCAGTCGTGTGTCTGGGAGTCAGCCCCAGCATTTT
CDR3 protein: CATSRVSGSQPQHF

J gene: TRBJ2-3
D gene: -
V gene: TRBV7-2
CDR3 length: 14
clone size: -
CDR3 DNA: TGTGCCAGCAGCTTAAAACAGGTTGGGGATACGCAGTATTTT
CDR3 protein: CASSLKQVGDTQYF

J gene: TRBJ2-5
D gene: -
V gene: TRBV5-6
CDR3 length: 15
clone size: few
CDR3 DNA: TGTGCCAGCAGCTTGAGAGGTCTCCATGTGGAGACCCAGTACTTC
CDR3 protein: CASSLRGLHVETQYF

J gene: TRBJ2-5
D gene: TRBD2
V gene: TRBV6-6
CDR3 length: 15
clone size: -
CDR3 DNA: TGTGCCAGCACCCAACTAGCGGGAGAATTCGAGACCCAGTACTTC
CDR3 protein: CASTQLAGEFETQYF

J gene: TRBJ1-2
D gene: -
V gene: TRBV29-1
CDR3 length: 14
clone size: -
CDR3 DNA: TGCAGCGTTGTATCAACGGGACACCGCTATGGCTACACCTTC
CDR3 protein: CSVVSTGHRYGYTF

J gene: TRBJ2-1
D gene: -
V gene: TRBV7-9
CDR3 length: 16
clone size: -
CDR3 DNA: TGTGCCAGCAGCGGGGGAGGAGGTTCACCCTACAATGAGCAGTTCTTC
CDR3 protein: CASSGGGGSPYNEQFF

J gene: TRBJ1-1
D gene: -
V gene: TRBV5-5
CDR3 length: 15
clone size: few
CDR3 DNA: TGTGCCAGCAGCTTGATCGGGGGGGGAATGACTGAAGCTTTCTTT
CDR3 protein: CASSLIGGGMTEAFF

J gene: TRBJ2-7
D gene: -
V gene: TRBV5-1
CDR3 length: 14
clone size: -
CDR3 DNA: TGCGCCAGCAGGGTCGGTGACAGCACCTACGAGCAGTACTTC
CDR3 protein: CASRVGDSTYEQYF

J gene: TRBJ2-2
D gene: TRBD1
V gene: TRBV30
CDR3 length: 14
clone size: -
CDR3 DNA: TGTGCCTGGAACGACAGGGGGAAGACCGGGGAGCTGTTTTTT
CDR3 protein: CAWNDRGKTGELFF

J gene: TRBJ2-3
D gene: TRBD2
V gene: TRBV7-3
CDR3 length: 16
clone size: once
CDR3 DNA: TGTGCCAGCAGCCTCGGGACTAGCGGGGCCACAGATACGCAGTATTTT
CDR3 protein: CASSLGTSGATDTQYF

J gene: TRBJ1-5
D gene: -
V gene: TRBV6-6
CDR3 length: 14
clone size: -
CDR3 DNA: TGTGCCAGCAGTTGGACAGCAAACAATCAGCCCCAGCATTTT
CDR3 protein: CASSWTANNQPQHF

J gene: TRBJ1-1
D gene: TRBD1
V gene: TRBV5-6
CDR3 length: 18
clone size: -
CDR3 DNA: TGTGCCAGCAGCTTGGTCAGGGGGGTCGGGACGGGGAACACTGAAGCTTTCTTT
CDR3 protein: CASSLVRGVGTGNTEAFF

J gene: TRBJ2-3
D gene: -
V gene: TRBV9
CDR3 length: 15
clone size: -
CDR3 DNA: TGTGCCAGCAGCGTATTAAGCGTTAGCACAGATACGCAGTATTTT
CDR3 protein: CASSVLSVSTDTQYF

J gene: TRBJ2-5
D gene: -
V gene: TRBV7-3
CDR3 length: 15
clone size: -
CDR3 DNA: TGTGCCAGCAGCCTCTCGGGGACAAATAAAGAGACCCAGTACTTC
CDR3 protein: CASSLSGTNKETQYF

J gene: TRBJ1-5
D gene: TRBD1
V gene: TRBV7-2
CDR3 length: 15
clone size: -
CDR3 DNA: TGTGCCAGCAGCCCAGGGGGATTCGACAATCAGCCCCAGCATTTT
CDR3 protein: CASSPGGFDNQPQHF

J gene: TRBJ2-7
D gene: -
V gene: TRBV9
CDR3 length: 14
clone size: -
CDR3 DNA: TGTGCCAGCAGCCCCCGACTCGATTATTACGAGCAGTACTTC
CDR3 protein: CASSPRLDYYEQYF

J gene: TRBJ2-3
D gene: TRBD2
V gene: TRBV7-9
CDR3 length: 15
clone size: -
CDR3 DNA: TGTGCCAGCAGTCAGAGCGGGAGCCCCCCAGATACGCAGTATTTT
CDR3 protein: CASSQSGSPPDTQYF

J gene: TRBJ2-2
D gene: TRBD2
V gene: TRBV7-9
CDR3 length: 16
clone size: -
CDR3 DNA: TGTGCCAGCAGCCGTCTTGCGGGGGGGAACACCGGGGAGCTGTTTTTT
CDR3 protein: CASSRLAGGNTGELFF

J gene: TRBJ1-2
D gene: TRBD1
V gene: TRBV4-1
CDR3 length: 15
clone size: -
CDR3 DNA: TGCGCCAGCAGCCAACCTGGGACAGGGAGTAAGGGCTACACCTTC
CDR3 protein: CASSQPGTGSKGYTF

J gene: TRBJ2-1
D gene: -
V gene: TRBV30
CDR3 length: 13
clone size: few
CDR3 DNA: TGTGCCTGGAGTACGAGGAACTTCAATGAGCAGTTCTTC
CDR3 protein: CAWSTRNFNEQFF

J gene: TRBJ2-7
D gene: -
V gene: TRBV7-2
CDR3 length: 14
clone size: once
CDR3 DNA: TGTGCCAGCAGCTTAGCCTTCCGGTCCTACGAGCAGTACTTC
CDR3 protein: CASSLAFRSYEQYF

J gene: TRBJ2-1
D gene: TRBD2
V gene: TRBV6-4
CDR3 length: 14
clone size: -
CDR3 DNA: TGTGCCAGCAGTGACTCGATTCAGGCGGGAGGGACGGTCTTC
CDR3 protein: CASSDSIQAGGTVF

J gene: TRBJ1-5
D gene: TRBD1
V gene: TRBV7-2
CDR3 length: 12
clone size: -
CDR3 DNA: TGTGCCAGTCGGACAGGGCGTCAGCCCCAGCATTTT
CDR3 protein: CASRTGRQPQHF

J gene: TRBJ2-7
D gene: -
V gene: TRBV9
CDR3 length: 11
clone size: -
CDR3 DNA: TGTGCCAGCAGCACAAAGTACGAGCAGTACTTC
CDR3 protein: CASSTKYEQYF

J gene: TRBJ2-7
D gene: -
V gene: TRBV19
CDR3 length: 17
clone size: -
CDR3 DNA: TGTGCCAGTAGTATAAAAACAGGAAATAGCGGTACCTACGAGCAGTACTTC
CDR3 protein: CASSIKTGNSGTYEQYF